The 7 T cell receptor beta chains reported below all come from one sample, sequenced in a study of cytomegalovirus exposure and HLA in healthy donors. Primers: 60 Vbeta forward and 13 Jbeta reverse. TCRdb's table, derived via immunoSEQ multiplex PCR, lists solely in-frame clones and lacks some. The sample holds roughly 160,000 clones, almost 75% seen once. Sequenced material: PBMCs. The receptors shown here come from a woman aged 18-29 years in good health and CMV-seropositive.

This chain uses TRBV9 with TRBJ2-1; 9 positions agree with TRBD1. V shed 5 bases and J 8 bases; nucleotides not matched to a gene: 20. The germline V gene has CDR1 SGDLS and CDR2 YYNGEE. The CDR3 covers 18 residues. The CDR3 region has the DNA TGTGCCAGCAGACCCGGGACAGGGAGCCCAGAGGAGCGCGATGAGCAGTTCTTC. Translating it yields CASRPGTGSPEERDEQFF.

V usage is TRBV7-3 and J usage is TRBJ2-6; the D gene is possibly TRBD1 (6 bases). This CDR3 is built from 19 residues. Germline loops: CDR1 SGHTA, CDR2 FQGTGA. The ends were cut back, 3 bases at V and 0 bases at J, with 18 bases in the middle. The CDR3 nucleotides read TGTGCCAGCAGCTTCCATGGACAGCCATTTTCCTCTGGGGCCAACGTCCTGACTTTC. Protein: CASSFHGQPFSSGANVLTF.

A few counts support this clone. Other nucleotide sequences from this sample produce the same CDR3. V usage is TRBV19 and J usage is TRBJ2-2; a weak D match, TRBD1 (6 bases). Trimming pared 4 bases from V and 1 base from J, leaving 7 bases between. CDR1 and CDR2 (germline): LNHDA, SQIVND (reference sequence). This CDR3 is built from 14 residues. The CDR3 DNA follows: TGTGCCAGTAGTACGGACAGGAACACCGGGGAGCTGTTTTTT. It yields the protein CASSTDRNTGELFF.

The chain has TRBV19 and TRBJ1-2; TRBD1 matches 8 bases. Germline CDR1 is LNHDA and CDR2 is SQIVND (reference sequence). V dropped 4 bases and J dropped 6; count of bases not matched to a gene: 1. CDR3 size: 12 residues. CDR3 nucleotide sequence: TGTGCCAGTAGTAGACAGGGGCATGGCTACACCTTC. This encodes CASSRQGHGYTF.

As for this clone: One end of the junction does not line up with germline, which may come from a read error. The V and J genes are TRBV7-9 and TRBJ2-1; 11 positions match TRBD1. In germline, CDR1 is SEHNR, CDR2 FQNEAQ (reference sequence). CDR3 length: 14 amino acids. DNA of the CDR3: TGTTCCAGCAGCCTGGGGACAGGGGGCAATGAGCAGTTCTTC. This codes for CSSSLGTGGNEQFF.

The CDR3 reads CASSPLAGRTDTQYF. For the CDR3, the DNA is TGTGCCAGTAGTCCGCTAGCGGGGCGCACAGATACGCAGTATTTT. V is TRBV19 and J is TRBJ2-3, with TRBD2 identical over 9 bases. Germline V lookup: CDR1 LNHDA, CDR2 SQIVND (reference sequence). The CDR3 consists of 15 residues. The V and J ends lost 5 bases and 1 base, in that order; junction bases with no gene match: 4.

The chain joins TRBV4-2 to TRBJ2-7; no clear D gene. V was cut by 4 bases and J by 3 bases, with 10 bases left in between. Germline assignment: CDR1 LGHNA and CDR2 YNFKEQ. The length of the CDR3 is 13 residues. In nucleotides, the CDR3 is TGTGCCAGCAGCCTAAACAGTAACTACGAGCAGTACTTC. Translation gives CASSLNSNYEQYF.